The rows below give T cell receptor beta chains drawn from one sample of a study of shared clonotypes between healthy human individuals. Using immunoSEQ multiplex PCR, the repertoire was profiled, and TCRdb retains in-frame clones only, with some absent. The repertoire has around 1.9 million clones, about 93% of them found once; the top ten carry more than 1.5%. Sequenced material: naive CD8+ T cells from PBMCs. These TCRs come from a man younger than 30 in good health. Some clones in this sample may be carry-over from other donors' samples. CDR3s include the opening cysteine and the closing phenylalanine or tryptophan. A D gene is named only where the DNA matches it firmly. Where a row states a size, it is once, few, many or the class of an expanded clone; other rows omit it.

V gene	J gene	clone size	D gene	CDR3 DNA	CDR3 protein
TRBV4-3	TRBJ2-1	once	TRBD2	TGCGCCAGCAGCCAAGCTATAGGGACTAGCGGACTGCAGTTCTTC	CASSQAIGTSGLQFF
TRBV7-8	TRBJ1-1	NA	NA	TGTGCCAGCAGCCAGGGGCTTCCTTACACTGAAGCTTTCTTT	CASSQGLPYTEAFF
TRBV5-1	TRBJ2-1	NA	TRBD1	TGCGCCAGCAGCCCAGGGACAGGGGGACCCAACAATGAGCAGTTCTTC	CASSPGTGGPNNEQFF
TRBV7-3	TRBJ2-1	once	NA	TGTGCCAGCAGCTTCATTGGGGGCCACAATGAGCAGTTCTTC	CASSFIGGHNEQFF
TRBV28	TRBJ2-5	NA	TRBD2	TGTGCCAGCAGTTTAGCTAGCGGGAGCCGAGAGACCCAGTACTTC	CASSLASGSRETQYF
TRBV27	TRBJ1-1	NA	NA	TGTGCCAGCCTGGACCGGATAGGTGGGGGGGTCACTGAAGCTTTCTTT	CASLDRIGGGVTEAFF
TRBV7-9	TRBJ2-1	NA	TRBD1	TGTGCCAGCAGCCCCACAGGGGTCAATTCCTACAATGAGCAGTTCTTC	CASSPTGVNSYNEQFF
TRBV28	TRBJ2-1	NA	NA	TGTGCCAGCAGTTTGCCGAGCGGTGACTCCTACAATGAGCAGTTCTTC	CASSLPSGDSYNEQFF
TRBV27	TRBJ2-5	NA	TRBD2	TGTGCCAGCAGTCGACTAGCGCCTAAACGAGAGACCCAGTACTTC	CASSRLAPKRETQYF
TRBV9	TRBJ2-6	NA	NA	TGTGCCAGCAGCGTAGTGGCTTTGGGGCCAGGGGCCAACGTCCTGACTTTC	CASSVVALGPGANVLTF
TRBV9	TRBJ1-2	once	TRBD1	TGTGCCAGCAGCGCCTGGGACAGGGCGGGGTTCTATGGCTACACCTTC	CASSAWDRAGFYGYTF
TRBV28	TRBJ2-1	NA	NA	TGTGCCAGCAGTGCAGTGGACAGACTCTACAATGAGCAGTTCTTC	CASSAVDRLYNEQFF
TRBV9	TRBJ2-7	NA	TRBD1	TGTGCCAGCAGCGAGGGGGGACAGGGGTACGAGCAGTACTTC	CASSEGGQGYEQYF
TRBV18	TRBJ2-1	NA	TRBD2	TGTGCCAGCTCACCACCGAGACTAGCGGGAGTTATCAATGAGCAGTTCTTC	CASSPPRLAGVINEQFF
TRBV28	TRBJ2-1	NA	TRBD2	TGTGCCAGCAGTTTAATAGCGGGAGCGGACAATGAGCAGTTCTTC	CASSLIAGADNEQFF
TRBV4-1	TRBJ1-1	NA	NA	TGCGCCAGCAGCCAAATTGGGACAGAAGCTTTCTTT	CASSQIGTEAFF